A single sample is the source of the 16 T cell receptor beta chains below, sequenced in a study of T cell responses to AZD1222 COVID-19 vaccine. Repertoires were generated with immunoSEQ multiplex PCR, while TCRdb's copy carries only in-frame clones and drops some. The sample has some 200,000 clones, approximately 93% seen once. The sample here was peripheral blood, taken on day 0 of AZD1222 vaccination. The receptors derive from an adult in good health.

This clone was observed a handful of times. The chain links TRBV7-8 to TRBJ2-6; no definite D call. The germline V gene encodes CDR1 SGHVS and CDR2 FQNEAQ. V dropped 2 bases and J dropped 0 bases, with 11 bases sitting between them. The CDR3 consists of 17 residues. CDR3 bases: TGTGCCAGCAGCTTATTAGAGTCGAGCTCTGGGGCCAACGTCCTGACTTTC. Protein product: CASSLLESSSGANVLTF.

This sequence joins TRBV7-9 and TRBJ1-1; 11 nucleotides align to TRBD1. The CDR3 is 15 amino acids. J gave up 4 bases and V 7 bases, and 8 bases lay outside the gene matches. CDR1 and CDR2 (germline): SEHNR, FQNEAQ (reference sequence). CDR3 coding DNA: TGTGCCAGCATCCCGGGACAGGGGGAGAGCACTGAAGCTTTCTTT. It yields the protein CASIPGQGESTEAFF.

The chain joins TRBV19 to TRBJ2-1; TRBD2 agrees at 8 bases. With 3 bases clipped from V and 3 bases from J, the junction kept 4 bases outside the gene matches. Germline loops: CDR1 LNHDA, CDR2 SQIVND (reference sequence). The CDR3 is 15 residues long. The chain's CDR3 is CASSITSGFYNEQFF. For the CDR3, the DNA is TGTGCCAGTAGTATTACTAGCGGCTTCTACAATGAGCAGTTCTTC.

The V call is TRBV19, the J call TRBJ1-2; D gene unclear. The CDR3 sequence is 14 residues long. Germline CDR1 reads LNHDA; CDR2 reads SQIVND (reference sequence). The ends were cut back, 5 bases at V and 3 bases at J, with 13 bases in the middle. The CDR3 nucleotides are TGTGCCAGTAGTGTACCCCCGGGTCACTATGGCTACACCTTC. Its translation is CASSVPPGHYGYTF.

The rearrangement uses TRBV6-5 and TRBJ2-7; 8 positions agree with TRBD1. The CDR3 is 14 residues long. The germline CDR1 and CDR2 sequences are MNHEY and SVGAGI. V was clipped by 4 bases and J by 6 bases; unmatched bases: 8. For the CDR3, the DNA is TGTGCCAGCAGTTTTGACGGGACAGGACGCGAGCAGTACTTC. This translates into CASSFDGTGREQYF.

J is TRBJ1-1 and V is TRBV7-9; possibly TRBD1 for D (5 bases). CDR1 and CDR2 (germline): SEHNR, FQNEAQ (reference sequence). The CDR3 consists of 15 residues. V was cut by 5 bases and J by 10 bases, with 23 bases left in between. The CDR3 DNA sequence: TGTGCCAGCAGCCCATCTGTGATCCCGGGGCATGGAGCTTTCTTT. It encodes CASSPSVIPGHGAFF.

The chain combines TRBV10-3 with TRBJ1-5; a weak D match, TRBD1 (5 bases). V lost 10 bases and J 9 bases, leaving 28 bases between the germline ends. This CDR3 has 16 residues. Germline assignment: CDR1 ENHRY and CDR2 SYGVKD. The CDR3 loop is CATLKSLGTEMMPQHF. CDR3 DNA: TGTGCCACCCTAAAATCCCTAGGGACCGAGATGATGCCCCAGCATTTT.

This clone came up a few times. This sequence joins TRBV3-1 (or the pseudogene TRBV3-2) and TRBJ1-2; D is possibly TRBD1 (6 bases). The CDR3 contains 13 residues. The germline V and J ends were trimmed by 4 bases and 8 bases, with 14 bases remaining between them. Germline values: CDR1 LGHDT, CDR2 YNNKEL (reference sequence). The CDR3 loop is CASSLWQGSGYTF. The CDR3, as DNA: TGTGCCAGCAGCCTTTGGCAGGGGAGCGGCTACACCTTC.

DNA for the CDR3: TGTGCCAGTAGTATGGCAGGGTCTGGCTACACCTTC. It translates to CASSMAGSGYTF. The rearrangement links TRBV19 to TRBJ1-2; D might be TRBD1 (5 bases). The CDR3 loop spans 12 amino acids. V gave up 3 bases and J gave up 7 bases, with 9 bases separating them. Per the germline V gene, CDR1 is LNHDA and CDR2 is SQIVND (reference sequence).

DNA for the CDR3: TGTGCCAGCAGCCGCCGGGCGGATGGGGGAACTGAAGCTTTCTTT. As protein: CASSRRADGGTEAFF. The rearrangement joins TRBV7-9 to TRBJ1-1; tentative D call: TRBD1 (5 bases). Germline values: CDR1 SEHNR, CDR2 FQNEAQ (reference sequence). The CDR3 has 15 residues. Trimming stripped 5 bases from V and 5 bases from J, with 18 bases between.

The J gene is TRBJ2-5, the V gene TRBV5-6; TRBD2 agrees at 11 bases. Unmatched junction bases numbered 1, after V lost 2 bases and J lost 1 base. The CDR3 consists of 15 residues. The germline V gene encodes CDR1 SGHDT and CDR2 YYEEEE. CDR3 DNA: TGTGCCAGCAGCTTCACTAGCGGGGGCCAAGAGACCCAGTACTTC. Translated, it gives CASSFTSGGQETQYF.

The rearrangement joins TRBV4-1 to TRBJ1-4, with 10 positions matching TRBD1. Looked up from germline, CDR1 is MGHRA and CDR2 is YSYEKL. Trimming took 3 bases from V and 6 from J; bases not matched to a gene: 1. This CDR3 contains 14 residues. The CDR3 here is CASSQGQGYEKLFF. As DNA, the CDR3 is TGCGCCAGCAGCCAGGGACAGGGGTATGAAAAACTGTTTTTT.

The chain couples TRBV7-2 to TRBJ2-7; tentatively, D is TRBD1 or TRBD2 (5 bases each). Germline lookup yields CDR1 SGHTA and CDR2 FQGNSA. V shed 7 bases and J shed 2 bases, with 21 bases lying between them. The CDR3 contains 16 residues. CDR3 protein: CASTSSRDPSPYEQYF. CDR3 nucleotide sequence: TGTGCCAGCACTTCTTCCCGGGACCCCAGCCCCTACGAGCAGTACTTC.

The rearrangement links TRBV29-1 to TRBJ1-5; tentative D call: TRBD1 (6 bases). This CDR3 is 13 amino acids long. The germline gives CDR1 SQVTM, CDR2 ANQGSEA. The V and J ends lost 7 bases and 2 bases respectively, with 12 bases between them. The CDR3 region has the DNA TGCAGCGCCGTACAGGGCGGCAATCAGCCCCAGCATTTT. Translated, it gives CSAVQGGNQPQHF.

The chain combines TRBV2 with TRBJ1-1; TRBD1 matches 9 bases. Germline-derived CDR1 and CDR2 are SNHLY and FYNNEI. V was clipped by 6 bases and J by 4 bases; unmatched bases: 3. This CDR3 is 13 amino acids long. CDR3 DNA: TGTGCCAGCAGGGAGACAGGGGGCACTGAAGCTTTCTTT. It codes for CASRETGGTEAFF.

The chain carries TRBV28 and TRBJ2-3; TRBD1 agrees at 7 bases. Germline V CDR1 and CDR2: MDHEN, SYDVKM. The CDR3 covers 13 residues. The V segment lost 7 bases and the J segment 4 bases; nucleotides outside the gene matches: 5. CDR3: CASTLQGSDTQYF. CDR3 coding DNA: TGTGCCAGCACATTACAGGGGTCAGATACGCAGTATTTT.